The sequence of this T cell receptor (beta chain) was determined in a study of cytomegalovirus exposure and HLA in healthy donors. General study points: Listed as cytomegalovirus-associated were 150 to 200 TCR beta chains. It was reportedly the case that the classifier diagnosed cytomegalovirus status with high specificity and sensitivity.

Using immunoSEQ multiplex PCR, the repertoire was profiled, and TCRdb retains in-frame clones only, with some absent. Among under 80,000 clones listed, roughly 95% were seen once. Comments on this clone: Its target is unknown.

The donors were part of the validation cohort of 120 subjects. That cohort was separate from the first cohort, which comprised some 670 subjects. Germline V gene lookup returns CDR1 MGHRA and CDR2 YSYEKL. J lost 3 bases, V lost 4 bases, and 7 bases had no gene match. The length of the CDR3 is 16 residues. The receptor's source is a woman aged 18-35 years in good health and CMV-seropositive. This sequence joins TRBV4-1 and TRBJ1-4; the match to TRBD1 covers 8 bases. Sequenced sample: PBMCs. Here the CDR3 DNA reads TGCGCCAGCAGCCCTACAAACAGGGGGTCTAATGAAAAACTGTTTTTT. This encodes CASSPTNRGSNEKLFF.